The present TCR beta chain was sequenced within a study of cytomegalovirus exposure and HLA in healthy donors. J was trimmed by 5 bases and V by 6 bases; bases with no gene match: 7. Germline assignment: CDR1 MNHNS and CDR2 SASEGT. This CDR3 is built from 15 residues. Researchers ran the PCR with 60 Vbeta and 13 Jbeta primers. TCRdb's table, derived via immunoSEQ multiplex PCR, lists solely in-frame clones and lacks some. The top ten clones hold roughly an eighth of a sample with 180,000 or so clones, over 75% of them seen once. The sample consisted of PBMCs. J is TRBJ1-4 and V is TRBV6-1, with 9 bases lining up with TRBD1. The clonotype originates from a man in his fifties in good health and CMV-seropositive. The CDR3 nucleotides read TGTGCCAGCAGAGCCTCCGGGACAGGGAATGAAAAACTGTTTTTT. As protein: CASRASGTGNEKLFF.